The 14 T cell receptor beta chains below come from one sample, sequenced in a study of cytomegalovirus exposure and HLA in healthy donors. The PCR ran on 60 Vbeta and 13 Jbeta primers. The table came from immunoSEQ multiplex PCR; TCRdb's copy has only in-frame clones and leaves some out. The sample shows tens of thousands of clones, roughly 75% of them seen only once. Sample: PBMCs. These receptors were collected from a man aged 35 to 55 in good health and CMV-seronegative.

The chain joins TRBV29-1 to TRBJ2-7; 9 bases are a match to TRBD1. From germline, CDR1 is SQVTM and CDR2 ANQGSEA. This CDR3 contains 13 residues. Germline trimming cut 6 bases from V and 2 bases from J; bases unmatched to any gene: 5. CDR3 in DNA: TGCAGCGTGGACGACAGGGGGACCTACGAGCAGTACTTC. Protein: CSVDDRGTYEQYF.

This clone was counted a few times. The gene calls are TRBV21-1 and TRBJ1-4; the listed D gene, TRBD1, was not tested against the DNA. TRBV21-1 is a pseudogene. There are 15 residues in the CDR3. The CDR3 here is CASSKQQGTNEKLFF. CDR3 sequence (DNA): TGTGCCAGCAGCAAACAACAGGGAACTAATGAAAAACTGTTTTTT.

The gene calls are TRBV4-1 and TRBJ2-7, with 7 bases aligning to TRBD1. The ends lost 5 bases at V and 2 bases at J; junction bases unmatched: 6. The CDR3 spans 14 residues. The germline V gene has CDR1 MGHRA and CDR2 YSYEKL. The CDR3 protein is CASSSSTGTYEQYF. The CDR3, as DNA: TGCGCCAGCAGCTCTTCGACAGGGACCTACGAGCAGTACTTC.

The J gene is TRBJ2-7, the V gene TRBV7-9; TRBD1 might be the D (6 bases). V shed 5 bases and J shed 1 base, with 21 bases lying between them. The CDR3 has 17 residues. Germline lookup yields CDR1 SEHNR and CDR2 FQNEAQ (reference sequence). The CDR3 spells CASSRQTGIILSYEQYF. Written as DNA, the CDR3 is TGTGCCAGCAGCCGCCAAACAGGGATTATTCTTTCCTACGAGCAGTACTTC.

The rearrangement joins TRBV30 to TRBJ2-2; TRBD1 matches at 10 bases. Germline V gene lookup returns CDR1 GTSNPN and CDR2 SVGIG (reference sequence). J gave up 6 bases and V 5 bases, and 3 bases lay outside the gene matches. This CDR3 is built from 13 residues. For the CDR3, the DNA is TGTGCCTGGGCTGGACAGGGGGCCGGGGAGCTGTTTTTT. Translation: CAWAGQGAGELFF.

This clone occurred once. This chain uses TRBV19 with TRBJ2-5, with 12 bases matching TRBD2. V shed 5 bases, J shed 2 bases, and the junction held 3 bases outside the gene matches. There are 15 residues in the CDR3. Germline-derived CDR1 and CDR2 are LNHDA and SQIVND (reference sequence). CDR3 region: CASSRLAGGQETQYF. The CDR3 DNA follows: TGTGCCAGTAGTCGGCTAGCGGGAGGGCAAGAGACCCAGTACTTC.

This clone was found a few times. This chain links TRBV30 with TRBJ1-1; no clear D gene. Germline values: CDR1 GTSNPN, CDR2 SVGIG (reference sequence). The CDR3 is made up of 14 amino acids. V dropped 0 bases and J dropped 1 base, with 9 bases sitting between them. CDR3: CAWSVVSGNTEAFF. The CDR3 bases are TGTGCCTGGAGTGTAGTATCAGGGAACACTGAAGCTTTCTTT. The variable domain in full, completed from reference TRBV30 and TRBJ1-1, reads SQTIHQWPATLVQPVGSPLSLECTVEGTSNPNLYWYRQAAGRGLQLLFYSVGIGQISSEVPQNLSASRPQDRQFILSSKKLLLSDSGFYLCAWSVVSGNTEAFFGQGTRLTVV.

V gene TRBV5-1 combines with J gene TRBJ1-3; D gene uncertain. Germline CDR1 reads SGHRS; CDR2 reads YFSETQ. V lost 2 bases to trimming and J lost 4 bases, with 10 bases between them. The CDR3 extends over 14 amino acids. The CDR3 here is CASSLGSRGNTIYF. The CDR3, as DNA: TGCGCCAGCAGCTTAGGTTCCAGGGGAAACACCATATATTTT. The full variable domain, with the rest looked up from reference TRBV5-1 and TRBJ1-3, is KAGVTQTPRYLIKTRGQQVTLSCSPISGHRSVSWYQQTPGQGLQFLFEYFSETQRNKGNFPGRFSGRQFSNSRSEMNVSTLELGDSALYLCASSLGSRGNTIYFGEGSWLTVV.

The chain is built from TRBV6-4 and TRBJ1-5; 9 bases map to TRBD1. The trim removed 1 base at V and 2 bases at J, leaving 12 bases unmatched. Per germline, CDR1 MRHNA and CDR2 SNTAGT. The CDR3 sequence is 19 residues long. CDR3 residues: CASSDFLDRGNFGNQPQHF. Here the CDR3 DNA reads TGTGCCAGCAGTGACTTTTTGGACAGGGGTAATTTTGGCAATCAGCCCCAGCATTTT.

The chain links TRBV10-3 to TRBJ1-6; 7 bases match TRBD1. There are 13 residues in the CDR3. From germline, CDR1 is ENHRY and CDR2 SYGVKD. The V and J ends lost 7 bases and 9 bases, in that order; junction bases with no gene match: 6. CDR3 in amino acids: CAITDRATSPLHF. CDR3 sequence (DNA): TGTGCCATCACAGACAGGGCGACTTCACCCCTCCACTTT.

This chain links TRBV6-1 with TRBJ1-1, with TRBD1 matching 9 bases. Losses at the gene ends were 7 bases for V and 5 bases for J; bases not matched to a gene: 11. The CDR3 is 15 amino acids. Germline V gene lookup returns CDR1 MNHNS and CDR2 SASEGT. This CDR3 is CASKLRDRVNTEAFF. CDR3 nucleotides: TGTGCCAGCAAGCTCCGGGACAGGGTTAATACTGAAGCTTTCTTT.

The chain has TRBV5-4 and TRBJ2-7; tentative D call: TRBD1 (6 bases). With 3 bases removed from V and 11 bases from J, the gap between germline ends came to 18 bases. The CDR3 is 13 residues long. Germline assignment: CDR1 SGHNT and CDR2 YYREEE (reference sequence). The CDR3 protein is CASSWTETSAEYF. The CDR3 DNA sequence: TGTGCCAGCAGCTGGACAGAGACTTCGGCGGAGTACTTC.

The count of this clone is one. The CDR3 bases are TGTGCCTACGACTTGGCGGGGGCTGGCAATGAGCAGTTCTTC. This codes for CAYDLAGAGNEQFF. The chain couples TRBV30 to TRBJ2-1; D may be TRBD2 (7 bases). Trimming shortened V by 7 bases and J by 6 bases, and 19 bases separated the two germline ends. There are 14 residues in the CDR3. Per germline, CDR1 GTSNPN and CDR2 SVGIG (reference sequence).

The genes are TRBV29-1 and TRBJ2-5; 10 nucleotides align to TRBD2. Per germline, CDR1 SQVTM and CDR2 ANQGSEA. V gave up 4 bases and J gave up 1 base; unmatched junction bases: 3. The length of the CDR3 is 14 residues. The CDR3 region is CSVGRLAGQETQYF. CDR3 nucleotide sequence: TGCAGCGTTGGGAGACTAGCGGGCCAAGAGACCCAGTACTTC. The whole variable domain, remainder taken from reference TRBV29-1 and TRBJ2-5, is SAVISQKPSRDICQRGTSLTIQCQVDSQVTMMFWYRQQPGQSLTLIATANQGSEATYESGFVIDKFPISRPNLTFSTLTVSNMSPEDSSIYLCSVGRLAGQETQYFGPGTRLLVL.